Below, 15 T cell receptor beta chains from the same sample are listed, as sequenced in a study of blood T cell repertoires in COVID-19. Clones were read by immunoSEQ multiplex PCR, and TCRdb kept only the in-frame ones, dropping some. The sample yields tens of thousands of clones, 81% seen once. The sequenced sample was peripheral blood. The receptors stem from an elderly man with acute or convalescent COVID-19.

V gene TRBV11-2 combines with J gene TRBJ1-1; D is ambiguous. Germline CDR1 is SGHAT and CDR2 is FQNNGV. The CDR3 length is 13 residues. V lost 4 bases, J lost 3 bases, and 9 bases lay in between. CDR3 amino acids: CASSSQEDTEAFF. The CDR3 DNA reads TGTGCCAGCAGCTCGCAAGAGGACACTGAAGCTTTCTTT.

V gene TRBV28 combines with J gene TRBJ2-1; 11 bases align to TRBD2. V lost 6 bases, J lost 7 bases, and 8 bases stayed unmatched. Germline V gene data show CDR1 as MDHEN and CDR2 as SYDVKM. The CDR3 consists of 15 residues. CDR3 DNA: TGTGCCAGCAGCCCGAGACGACTAGCGGGAAATGAGCAGTTCTTC. Protein sequence: CASSPRRLAGNEQFF.

V is TRBV28 and J is TRBJ1-3; D is undetermined. V lost 1 base, J lost 4 bases, and 11 bases lay in between. The CDR3 runs 15 residues. The germline V gene has CDR1 MDHEN and CDR2 SYDVKM. The CDR3 loop is CASSLSAGGGNTIYF. DNA for the CDR3: TGTGCCAGCAGTTTATCGGCAGGTGGCGGAAACACCATATATTTT. The full variable domain, in which reference TRBV28 and TRBJ1-3 provide the parts outside the CDR3, is DVKVTQSSRYLVKRTGEKVFLECVQDMDHENMFWYRQDPGLGLRLIYFSYDVKMKEKGDIPEGYSVSREKKERFSLILESASTNQTSMYLCASSLSAGGGNTIYFGEGSWLTVV.

CDR3 region: CASNHPGGPEGEQFF. The CDR3 region has the DNA TGCGCCAGCAACCACCCGGGAGGGCCGGAGGGTGAGCAGTTCTTC. The V gene is TRBV4-1, the J gene TRBJ2-1, with 8 bases that match TRBD2. Germline V gene data show CDR1 as MGHRA and CDR2 as YSYEKL. The CDR3 is 15 residues long. Trimming at V came to 7 bases and at J to 9 bases, leaving 14 bases not matched to a gene.

The chain's CDR3 is CSVAREGGPTDTQYF. DNA for the CDR3: TGCAGCGTTGCTCGGGAGGGGGGACCCACAGATACGCAGTATTTT. The chain recombines TRBV29-1 with TRBJ2-3; 8 bases match TRBD2. The CDR3 extends over 15 amino acids. Per the germline V gene, CDR1 is SQVTM and CDR2 is ANQGSEA. The V and J ends lost 4 bases and 2 bases, in that order; junction bases with no gene match: 8.

A note on this clone: At the DNA level, this CDR3 is encoded by other sequences in the same sample as well. The V gene is TRBV18, the J gene TRBJ2-1, with D maybe TRBD2 (5 bases). There are 16 residues in the CDR3. The germline CDR1 and CDR2 sequences are KGHSH and LQKENI. Trimming removed 0 bases at V and 1 base at J, with 10 bases between. The DNA of the CDR3 is TGTGCCAGCTCACCACCGACCGGCGGGTCCTACAATGAGCAGTTCTTC. It specifies CASSPPTGGSYNEQFF.

The V gene is TRBV28, the J gene TRBJ2-7; 8 bases line up with TRBD1. This CDR3 spans 15 amino acids. Germline V gene data show CDR1 as MDHEN and CDR2 as SYDVKM. V lost 6 bases and J lost 4; bases outside the gene matches: 11. The CDR3 DNA follows: TGTGCCAGCAGCCCACCACAGGGGGTACTATACGAGCAGTACTTC. This sequence encodes CASSPPQGVLYEQYF.

This clone occurred a few times. This sequence joins TRBV3-1 (or the pseudogene TRBV3-2) and TRBJ1-6; 8 nucleotides align to TRBD1. This CDR3 comprises 15 residues. CDR1 and CDR2 (germline): LGHDT, YNNKEL (reference sequence). With V trimmed by 1 base and J by 9 bases, 5 bases remained unmatched. The chain's CDR3 is CASSQVRTGGSPLHF. The CDR3 coding sequence is TGTGCCAGCAGCCAAGTTCGAACAGGGGGTTCACCCCTCCACTTT.

This rearrangement joins TRBV5-1 to TRBJ1-1; D is perhaps TRBD1 (6 bases). Looked up from germline, CDR1 is SGHRS and CDR2 is YFSETQ. V was trimmed by 0 bases and J by 1 base, leaving 13 bases between them. The CDR3 has 16 residues. Here the CDR3 reads CASSLETGMSNTEAFF. The CDR3 DNA is TGCGCCAGCAGCTTGGAAACAGGGATGTCGAACACTGAAGCTTTCTTT.

The V call is TRBV18, the J call TRBJ2-5, with D possibly being TRBD1 (5 bases). This CDR3 comprises 14 residues. Trimming took 4 bases from V and 5 from J, leaving 14 bases between them. Germline V gene data show CDR1 as KGHSH and CDR2 as LQKENI. This chain's CDR3 is CASSLQGWAETQYF. The CDR3 bases are TGTGCCAGCTCACTTCAGGGATGGGCGGAGACCCAGTACTTC.

CDR3 residues: CASSPSGMPSGNTIYF. DNA of the CDR3: TGTGCCAGCAGTCCTTCAGGGATGCCCTCTGGAAACACCATATATTTT. The chain couples TRBV28 to TRBJ1-3; D possibly corresponds to TRBD1 (5 bases). Trimming took off 5 bases at V and 0 bases at J, with 14 bases between the two ends. The CDR3 contains 16 residues. CDR1 MDHEN and CDR2 SYDVKM come from the germline V gene.

The CDR3 loop is CASSPTGNEQFF. The CDR3 DNA is TGTGCCAGCAGCCCTACAGGCAATGAGCAGTTCTTC. This chain joins TRBV7-8 and TRBJ2-1; D is possibly TRBD1 (5 bases). V was shortened by 5 bases and J by 6 bases, with 8 bases between the two germline ends. The CDR3 runs 12 residues. Germline-derived CDR1 and CDR2 are SGHVS and FQNEAQ.

In DNA, the CDR3 is TGTGCCAGCAGTCACCGTGGTGGGGGGATCAATCAGCCCCAGCATTTT. Translation gives CASSHRGGGINQPQHF. The chain has TRBV28 and TRBJ1-5, with a tentative D call TRBD1 (5 bases). The CDR3 is 16 residues long. The germline gives CDR1 MDHEN, CDR2 SYDVKM. The V end was cut by 5 bases, the J end by 3 bases, with 17 bases between.

The rearrangement links TRBV7-9 to TRBJ1-1; 7 positions match TRBD1. This CDR3 comprises 15 residues. V shed 2 bases and J 1 base; nucleotides not matched to a gene: 4. Germline V gene data show CDR1 as SEHNR and CDR2 as FQNEAQ (reference sequence). CDR3: CASSLSGTANTEAFF. Here the CDR3 DNA reads TGTGCCAGCAGCTTAAGTGGGACAGCGAACACTGAAGCTTTCTTT.

This clone was detected only a few times. Additional DNA sequences in this sample encode the identical CDR3. The chain carries TRBV5-1 and TRBJ1-1; possibly TRBD1 for D (5 bases). The CDR3 has 14 residues. Germline CDR1 and CDR2: SGHRS and YFSETQ. Trimming cost V 0 bases and J 3 bases, with 9 bases left between them. CDR3 DNA: TGCGCCAGCAGCTTGGCCGGGGGTTACACTGAAGCTTTCTTT. Protein product: CASSLAGGYTEAFF.